This is a list of T cell receptor beta chains from one sample in a study of blood T cell repertoires in COVID-19. Some clones are missing from TCRdb's copy, which holds only in-frame ones; the method was immunoSEQ multiplex PCR. This sample has about 210,000 clones, with approximately 80% found just once. The specimen was PBMCs or T cells enriched from blood (not recorded which). The receptors originated from a man in his forties who had recovered from COVID-19. Each CDR3 is given with its conserved first and last residue. D genes are given only for firm matches. Where a row states a size, it is once, few, many or the class of an expanded clone; other rows omit it.

cdr3_nt cdr3_aa j_call clone_size v_call d_call
TGTGCCAGCAGCCCACTGGACAGGGGGCGGAGCGGGGAGCTGTTTTTT CASSPLDRGRSGELFF TRBJ2-2 - TRBV5-6 TRBD1
TGTGCTAGTGGTGTCCGGGACAGGGGACTCCTACGAAGTGGCATCTCTGGAAACACCATATATTTT CASGVRDRGLLRSGISGNTIYF TRBJ1-3 few TRBV12-5 TRBD1
TGTGCCAGCAGACCTGTTACAGGGGGGGATCAGCCCCAGCATTTT CASRPVTGGDQPQHF TRBJ1-5 - TRBV27 TRBD1
TGTGCCAGCAGCTCACGAGTGAACACTGAAGCTTTCTTT CASSSRVNTEAFF TRBJ1-1 - TRBV7-9 -
TGCGCCAGCAGCCAGGCGGGGGGGAACACTGAAGCTTTCTTT CASSQAGGNTEAFF TRBJ1-1 - TRBV5-1 -
TGTGCCAGCAGCCAACCGACAGGGAAAACTGAAGCTTTCTTT CASSQPTGKTEAFF TRBJ1-1 - TRBV11-2 TRBD1
TGTGCCAGCAATCAGGGAAGCGGGACTGGGCGAAATGAGCAGTTCTTC CASNQGSGTGRNEQFF TRBJ2-1 - TRBV5-4 TRBD2
TGCAGCGTTGAAGCTCCGGGACAGGGGGTAGTATACGAGCAGTACTTC CSVEAPGQGVVYEQYF TRBJ2-7 - TRBV29-1 TRBD1
TGTGCCATCAGGTCAGGGAATCAGCCCCAGCATTTT CAIRSGNQPQHF TRBJ1-5 few TRBV10-3 -
TGTGCCAGCAGCGTAGGTACAGGGGATAGGGCGAACACTGAAGCTTTCTTT CASSVGTGDRANTEAFF TRBJ1-1 - TRBV9 TRBD1
TGTGCCAGCAGCTTAACCGGGACTCTAACTCCCTACAATGAGCAGTTCTTC CASSLTGTLTPYNEQFF TRBJ2-1 - TRBV7-6 -
TGTGCCAGCAGCTTAAACAGGGGGCCGGAGACCCAGTACTTC CASSLNRGPETQYF TRBJ2-5 - TRBV7-2 TRBD1
TGTGCCAGCTCCTCACCCGGTGAAAAACTGTTTTTT CASSSPGEKLFF TRBJ1-4 - TRBV18 -
TGTGCCAGCTCACCATCAATTCCGGGACAGGGACCAACAGATACGCAGTATTTT CASSPSIPGQGPTDTQYF TRBJ2-3 - TRBV18 TRBD1
TGTGCCAGCAGTAGGGTGGGGGGTAGGAACACTGAAGCTTTCTTT CASSRVGGRNTEAFF TRBJ1-1 - TRBV27 -
TGCGCCAGCAGCTTGGGACAGGGGGCTTTAGAGCAGTTCTTC CASSLGQGALEQFF TRBJ2-1 - TRBV5-1 TRBD1
TGTGCCAGCACCACGGGTAGATTTGGGGAGACCCAGTACTTC CASTTGRFGETQYF TRBJ2-5 - TRBV27 -
TGTGCCACCCAACCGGGACAGAGTAATGAAAAACTGTTTTTT CATQPGQSNEKLFF TRBJ1-4 - TRBV2 TRBD1
TGCGCCAGCAGCTTCGGCGGGGGGGTCAGGGATACGCAGTATTTT CASSFGGGVRDTQYF TRBJ2-3 - TRBV5-1 TRBD2
TGTGCCAGCACCACCTCCTTCGTCGGGAGCAGGGAGACCCAGTACTTC CASTTSFVGSRETQYF TRBJ2-5 - TRBV7-9 -
TGCGCCAGCAGCCAGAGCGGGACTACAGCATATACGCAGTATTTT CASSQSGTTAYTQYF TRBJ2-3 - TRBV4-1 TRBD2
TGTGCCAGCAGCTTAAACACGATCACTGAAGCTTTCTTT CASSLNTITEAFF TRBJ1-1 - TRBV11-2 -